The T cell receptor (beta chain) described here comes from a study of shared clonotypes between healthy human individuals. Findings and limits, study-wide: Memory subsets had estimated richness that was generally smaller than that of naive subsets. Shared across a few donors were roughly 4.8% of the naive CD4 clonotypes.

For this clone: The antigen remains undetermined.

On sorted subsets, replicate PCRs used approximately 190 ng DNA, or about 30,000 T cell genomes. Using immunoSEQ multiplex PCR, the repertoire was profiled, and TCRdb retains in-frame clones only, with some absent. The sample gives nearly 1 million clones, approximately 76% of which show up once; 1.5% is in the top ten. CDR3 length: 15 amino acids. Germline CDR1 reads MGHRA; CDR2 reads YSYEKL. V was shortened by 5 bases and J by 2 bases, with 15 bases between the two germline ends. The sample taken for sequencing was memory CD4+ T cells sorted from blood. Subset described: CD45RA-negative fraction. The chain links TRBV4-1 to TRBJ1-2; D is perhaps TRBD1 (5 bases). The source of this sequence is a man younger than 35 in good health. The CDR3 nucleotides are TGCGCCAGCAGCGATAGTTTCGGGACGAACTATGGCTACACCTTC. It specifies CASSDSFGTNYGYTF.